These 7 T cell receptor beta chains share one sample of origin, sequenced in a study of blood T cell repertoires in COVID-19. Sequencing was performed with immunoSEQ multiplex PCR; in TCRdb, only in-frame clones are kept and a portion is missing. The table shows tens of thousands of clones, with roughly 90% occurring only once. The sequenced sample was peripheral blood. The receptors originated from a human donor in a cohort sampled during active COVID-19.

This rearrangement joins TRBV12-3 or TRBV12-4 to TRBJ1-1; D call uncertain. V was trimmed by 6 bases and J by 7 bases, leaving 9 bases between them. This CDR3 has 11 residues. CDR3: CASSLGYEAFF. DNA of the CDR3: TGTGCCAGCAGCCTAGGATATGAAGCTTTCTTT.

This CDR3 reads CASSSYSNYGYTF. Written as DNA, the CDR3 is TGCGCCAGCAGCTCATACAGTAACTATGGCTACACCTTC. V usage is TRBV4-1 and J usage is TRBJ1-2; D is ambiguous. V lost 5 bases and J lost 1, with 8 bases in between. This CDR3 comprises 13 residues. CDR1 and CDR2 (germline): MGHRA, YSYEKL.

The chain uses TRBV19 and TRBJ1-4; 8 bases match TRBD1. Germline values: CDR1 LNHDA, CDR2 SQIVND (reference sequence). V trimming: 4 bases; J trimming: 0 bases; junction bases outside the gene matches: 4. The CDR3 runs to 16 residues. CDR3 coding DNA: TGTGCCAGTAGTAAAACAGGGGGTGCAACTAATGAAAAACTGTTTTTT. It encodes CASSKTGGATNEKLFF.

The chain combines TRBV4-2 with TRBJ1-1; D may be TRBD1 (5 bases). Germline-derived CDR1 and CDR2 are LGHNA and YNFKEQ. The V end lost 4 bases, the J end lost 4 bases, and 16 bases lay between the germline ends. This CDR3 is built from 15 residues. Here the CDR3 DNA reads TGTGCCAGCAGCCGCGAAGCAAGGGGATTCACTGAAGCTTTCTTT. Its translation: CASSREARGFTEAFF.

DNA for the CDR3: TGTGCCAGCAGTGAAGCTTTCAGCTACGAGCAGTACTTC. Protein product: CASSEAFSYEQYF. This chain joins TRBV6-1 and TRBJ2-7, with D uncertain. The germline V and J ends were trimmed by 0 bases and 3 bases, with 6 bases remaining between them. This CDR3 has 13 amino acids. Germline assignment: CDR1 MNHNS and CDR2 SASEGT.

The V call is TRBV24-1, the J call TRBJ2-6; 12 positions match TRBD1. This CDR3 has 19 amino acids. The J segment lost 0 bases and the V segment lost 5 bases, leaving 7 bases of the junction unmatched. The germline gives CDR1 KGHDR, CDR2 SFDVKD. The CDR3 DNA reads as TGTGCCACCAGTGCCGGGACAGGGGGCGAAAACTCTGGGGCCAACGTCCTGACTTTC. Protein: CATSAGTGGENSGANVLTF.

This rearrangement joins TRBV6-5 to TRBJ2-5; 10 bases are shared with TRBD2. CDR1 and CDR2 (germline): MNHEY, SVGAGI. This CDR3 region has 13 residues. CDR3: CGTKREGRETQYF. The DNA of the CDR3 is TGTGGGACTAAGCGGGAGGGCCGGGAGACCCAGTACTTC.